This record looks at one T cell receptor (beta chain) sequence and its context. What it binds is not known. Trimming stripped 0 bases from V and 5 bases from J, with 8 bases between. Germline-derived CDR1 and CDR2 are SGHDT and YYEEEE. The CDR3 is 13 amino acids. This sample stems from a study of T cell responses to AZD1222 COVID-19 vaccine. Method: immunoSEQ multiplex PCR; TCRdb's copy keeps in-frame clones and lacks some. The sample holds about 72,000 clones; roughly nine tenths are singletons and the top ten take over 25%. Study-wide results and caveats: Repertoires were sampled only after the peak T cell response.

The source material was peripheral blood, sampled 28 days after the second AZD1222 dose. The genes are TRBV5-6 and TRBJ1-1, with no clear D. This TCR came from an adult who received the AZD1222 COVID-19 vaccine. The CDR3 region is CASSLGQVTEAFF. In DNA form, the CDR3 reads TGTGCCAGCAGCTTGGGGCAGGTAACTGAAGCTTTCTTT.